Given below is one T cell receptor (beta chain) in context. Antigen unknown. This sample was included in a study of a mutant IDH1 vaccine in newly diagnosed glioma. Time point specified: week 23, last vaccination. With topical imiquimod, each dose of the vaccine consisted of 300 ug of mutant IDH1 20-mer peptide. The repertoire was sequenced with immunoSEQ multiplex PCR; TCRdb's copy has only in-frame clones and lacks some. The sample records some 80,000 clones, 85% to 90% being singletons. Trimming left V 1 base short and J 0 bases short, with 16 bases between. Germline-derived CDR1 and CDR2 are SGHTA and FQGNSA. The CDR3 is 18 residues long.

Material: PBMCs, obtained from a glioma patient whose treatment included an IDH1 peptide vaccine. This TCR was sampled from a woman aged 50 to 60 with glioma. V and J are TRBV7-2 and TRBJ1-3; D is ambiguous. The CDR3 DNA reads TGTGCCAGCAGCTTAGGTTTTGAGGTCGCACTCTCTGGAAACACCATATATTTT. Protein: CASSLGFEVALSGNTIYF.